The TCR beta chain under discussion was sequenced for a study of type 1 regulatory T cells. Study-wide background: T-allo10 is a Tr1-enriched, alloantigen-specific CD4 T cell product made in vitro.

MiXCR, applied by TCRdb to the reads, yields one record per CDR3 protein. The data show 80,000 to 100,000 distinct CDR3 sequences, about 28% seen once. Germline V gene lookup returns CDR1 SGHNT and CDR2 YYREEE (reference sequence). There are 16 residues in the CDR3. V lost 3 bases, J lost 7 bases, and 7 bases stayed unmatched. This chain links TRBV5-4 with TRBJ2-2, with 12 positions matching TRBD1. The TCR sequence derives from a human donor in good health. Sample: CD4+ T cells, either the whole sample or a sorted fraction (not recorded which). CDR3 sequence: CASSSTGTGGVGELFF. In nucleotides, the CDR3 is TGTGCCAGCAGCTCCACCGGGACAGGGGGCGTCGGGGAGCTGTTTTTT.